This T cell receptor beta chain was recovered during a study of beta chain features in type 1 diabetes. Background on the study: The study examined around 100 million sorted cells across all samples.

CD4+ naive, central memory, regulatory and stem cell-like memory cells were sorted via CD45RO/CCR7/CD25/CD127/CD95/CD27. The entirety of the isolated RNA underwent reverse transcription, so expressed TCRB transcripts were sequenced. Roughly 3.6 million reads on average were seen across naive, central memory and regulatory T cell samples. Method: immunoSEQ multiplex PCR; TCRdb's copy keeps in-frame clones and lacks some. The sample yields about 160,000 clones, 8% to 9.5% seen once. Relative to its sample, this clone is medium-sized (0.01 to 0.1%). Its target is not known. Findings and limits, study-wide: In all four CD4+ subsets, TCRB CDR3 length was significantly, moderately reduced in type 1 diabetes.

V was clipped by 4 bases and J by 5 bases; unmatched bases: 11. Germline V gene sequence: CDR1 GTSNPN, CDR2 SVGIG (reference sequence). There are 15 residues in the CDR3. This clonotype was obtained from a young woman with type 1 diabetes. The gene calls are TRBV30 and TRBJ2-1; 7 bases agree with TRBD2. The specimen was central memory CD4+ T cells from blood. CDR3 sequence reads: CAWNGDYLHHNEQFF. The CDR3 DNA sequence: TGTGCCTGGAACGGGGACTACCTCCATCACAATGAGCAGTTCTTC.